The 27 T cell receptor beta chains below all came from one sample that was sequenced in a study of T cell responses to AZD1222 COVID-19 vaccine. Generated by immunoSEQ multiplex PCR, the TCRdb table keeps only in-frame clones and is missing some. The sample lists some 130,000 clones, around 86% occurring once. Sample: peripheral blood, taken on day 0 of AZD1222 vaccination. Receptor source: an adult in good health.

The chain couples TRBV6-6 to TRBJ1-5; possibly TRBD1 for D (6 bases). V was shortened by 4 bases and J by 7 bases, with 14 bases between the two germline ends. Per the germline V gene, CDR1 is MNHNY and CDR2 is SVGAGI (reference sequence). The CDR3 length is 14 residues. CDR3 nucleotide sequence: TGTGCCAGCAGTTCCCCGGGACAACGACAGCCCCAGCATTTT. It is translated as CASSSPGQRQPQHF.

The chain has TRBV9 and TRBJ1-3; 7 bases are a match to TRBD1. This CDR3 region has 15 residues. Germline trimming cut 4 bases from V and 2 bases from J; bases unmatched to any gene: 6. Per the germline V gene, CDR1 is SGDLS and CDR2 is YYNGEE. DNA of the CDR3: TGTGCCAGCAGCCCACTGACAGGGACTGGAAACACCATATATTTT. It yields the protein CASSPLTGTGNTIYF.

The chain combines TRBV7-2 with TRBJ1-5; 7 bases map to TRBD1. This CDR3 comprises 15 residues. Germline CDR1 and CDR2: SGHTA and FQGNSA. The V segment lost 1 base and the J segment 7 bases; nucleotides outside the gene matches: 7. CDR3 sequence (DNA): TGTGCCAGCAGCTTAGAGACAGGGCGAGGGCAGCCCCAGCATTTT. Translated, it gives CASSLETGRGQPQHF.

The chain has TRBV9 and TRBJ2-3; the match to TRBD2 covers 8 bases. Germline V gives CDR1 SGDLS, CDR2 YYNGEE. V lost 3 bases, J lost 2 bases, and 8 bases stayed unmatched. The CDR3 runs to 16 residues. The DNA for the CDR3 is TGTGCCAGCAGCGGAGGTAGCGGGGTAGTCACAGATACGCAGTATTTT. This sequence encodes CASSGGSGVVTDTQYF.

The chain links TRBV28 to TRBJ1-1, with a possible D match to TRBD1 (6 bases). With 8 bases removed from V and 5 bases from J, the gap between germline ends came to 21 bases. The V gene's germline CDR1 is MDHEN and CDR2 SYDVKM. CDR3 length: 15 residues. The chain's CDR3 is CASRGARAGETEAFF. The CDR3 region has the DNA TGTGCCAGCCGAGGGGCAAGGGCAGGGGAGACTGAAGCTTTCTTT.

The V gene is TRBV6-5, the J gene TRBJ2-1; D uncertain. Germline V lookup: CDR1 MNHEY, CDR2 SVGAGI. CDR3 size: 13 residues. Trimming stripped 7 bases from V and 4 bases from J, with 11 bases between. This chain's CDR3 is CASIGGVYNEQFF. In DNA, the CDR3 is TGTGCCAGCATAGGCGGAGTTTACAATGAGCAGTTCTTC.

V and J are TRBV6-4 and TRBJ2-1; D may match TRBD1 or TRBD2 (6 bases each). The CDR3 runs to 14 residues. The germline V gene encodes CDR1 MRHNA and CDR2 SNTAGT. V lost 10 bases and J 5 bases, leaving 18 bases between the germline ends. The CDR3 sequence is CATAQGWRDNEQFF. The CDR3 region has the DNA TGTGCCACCGCACAGGGTTGGAGGGACAATGAGCAGTTCTTC.

V usage is TRBV5-4 and J usage is TRBJ2-1, with no clear D. Germline CDR1 and CDR2: SGHNT and YYREEE (reference sequence). V was cut by 0 bases and J by 7 bases, with 11 bases left in between. This CDR3 spans 14 amino acids. The CDR3 reads CASSLDGVGNEQFF. CDR3 bases: TGTGCCAGCAGCTTGGATGGGGTTGGTAATGAGCAGTTCTTC.

V is TRBV29-1 and J is TRBJ1-1; 9 bases align to TRBD1. V shed 7 bases and J 1 base; nucleotides not matched to a gene: 7. The CDR3 totals 14 residues. Germline values: CDR1 SQVTM, CDR2 ANQGSEA. The DNA for the CDR3 is TGCAGCGGAGGACAGGGGCGTACGAACACTGAAGCTTTCTTT. It is translated as CSGGQGRTNTEAFF.

The chain couples TRBV2 to TRBJ2-5, with TRBD2 matching 10 bases. Germline CDR1 is SNHLY and CDR2 is FYNNEI. The CDR3 consists of 13 residues. V was clipped by 7 bases and J by 1 base; unmatched bases: 0. The chain's CDR3 is CASKRGGQETQYF. CDR3 DNA sequence: TGTGCCAGCAAGCGGGGGGGCCAAGAGACCCAGTACTTC.

This chain links TRBV30 with TRBJ1-2; D unresolved. The CDR3 has 13 amino acids. Germline V CDR1 and CDR2: GTSNPN, SVGIG (reference sequence). Trimming shortened V by 1 base and J by 7 bases, and 13 bases separated the two germline ends. The CDR3 reads CAWSGGGITGYTF. The CDR3, as DNA: TGTGCCTGGAGTGGGGGTGGAATTACTGGCTACACCTTC.

The chain employs TRBV7-2 and TRBJ1-1, with a tentative D call TRBD1 (5 bases). In germline, CDR1 is SGHTA, CDR2 FQGNSA. V lost 3 bases, J lost 7 bases, and 15 bases lay in between. The CDR3 length is 14 residues. CDR3 region: CASSFKSGQLEAFF. The CDR3 DNA reads as TGTGCCAGCAGCTTCAAATCGGGGCAGCTTGAAGCTTTCTTT.

The chain joins TRBV11-2 to TRBJ1-2, with D perhaps TRBD1 (5 bases). There are 13 residues in the CDR3. Trimming shortened V by 4 bases and J by 8 bases, and 14 bases separated the two germline ends. The germline V gene has CDR1 SGHAT and CDR2 FQNNGV. The CDR3 DNA follows: TGTGCCAGCAGCTCGGGGGACTGGTCCGGCTACACCTTC. It encodes CASSSGDWSGYTF. Full variable domain (remainder filled in from reference TRBV11-2 and TRBJ1-2): EAGVAQSPRYKIIEKRQSVAFWCNPISGHATLYWYQQILGQGPKLLIQFQNNGVVDDSQLPKDRFSAERLKGVDSTLKIQPAKLEDSAVYLCASSSGDWSGYTFGSGTRLTVV.

The CDR3 nucleotides read TGCAGCGGAGGGGGAGGACAGACTACCGGGGAGCTGTTTTTT. This sequence encodes CSGGGGQTTGELFF. The V call is TRBV29-1, the J call TRBJ2-2; D is perhaps TRBD1 or TRBD2 (6 bases each). The CDR3 sequence is 14 residues long. Germline V gives CDR1 SQVTM, CDR2 ANQGSEA. Trimming removed 7 bases at V and 5 bases at J, with 17 bases between.

The chain couples TRBV13 to TRBJ2-2; 9 bases line up with TRBD1. V shed 4 bases and J 4 bases; nucleotides not matched to a gene: 7. The germline V gene encodes CDR1 PRHDT and CDR2 FYEKMQ (reference sequence). This CDR3 comprises 16 residues. CDR3 in amino acids: CASSSPQGAGTGELFF. CDR3 DNA sequence: TGTGCCAGCAGCTCTCCACAGGGGGCGGGCACCGGGGAGCTGTTTTTT.

V usage is TRBV30 and J usage is TRBJ2-2, with D perhaps TRBD2 (5 bases). Trimming removed 4 bases from V and 2 bases from J, with 14 bases in between. This CDR3 is built from 15 residues. The germline V gene encodes CDR1 GTSNPN and CDR2 SVGIG (reference sequence). The CDR3 loop reads CAWTRVGVNTGELFF. CDR3 DNA sequence: TGTGCCTGGACGCGGGTGGGTGTTAACACCGGGGAGCTGTTTTTT. The whole variable domain, remainder taken from reference TRBV30 and TRBJ2-2, is SQTIHQWPATLVQPVGSPLSLECTVEGTSNPNLYWYRQAAGRGLQLLFYSVGIGQISSEVPQNLSASRPQDRQFILSSKKLLLSDSGFYLCAWTRVGVNTGELFFGEGSRLTVL.

This chain uses TRBV7-8 with TRBJ1-4; 7 bases line up with TRBD1. Trimming took 5 bases from V and 3 from J; bases not matched to a gene: 3. The CDR3 runs to 14 residues. From germline, CDR1 is SGHVS and CDR2 FQNEAQ. The CDR3: CASSLGTANEKLFF. The CDR3 coding sequence is TGTGCCAGCAGCCTCGGGACAGCTAATGAAAAACTGTTTTTT.

The chain employs TRBV6-5 and TRBJ2-5; possible D gene TRBD2, 6 bases. Per germline, CDR1 MNHEY and CDR2 SVGAGI. The CDR3 totals 14 residues. Trimming left V 6 bases short and J 1 base short, with 12 bases between. The CDR3 coding sequence is TGTGCCAGCAGAAGCCGGGACTTCCAAGAGACCCAGTACTTC. Residues: CASRSRDFQETQYF.

The chain uses TRBV2 and TRBJ2-1; no clear D. Trimming stripped 10 bases from V and 4 bases from J, with 14 bases between. CDR3 size: 13 residues. Germline CDR1 reads SNHLY; CDR2 reads FYNNEI. DNA of the CDR3: TGTGCCACGAACCTCGGGCCATACAATGAGCAGTTCTTC. As protein: CATNLGPYNEQFF.

V gene TRBV11-2 combines with J gene TRBJ1-4; D remains unclear. The CDR3 runs 11 residues. V lost 2 bases to trimming and J lost 10 bases, with 5 bases between them. CDR1 SGHAT and CDR2 FQNNGV come from the germline V gene. This CDR3 is CASSLRGKLFF. In DNA, the CDR3 is TGTGCCAGCAGCTTAAGAGGAAAACTGTTTTTT.

The rearrangement uses TRBV9 and TRBJ2-7; 8 bases fit TRBD1. The germline gives CDR1 SGDLS, CDR2 YYNGEE. The CDR3 is made up of 14 amino acids. V lost 3 bases, J lost 4 bases, and 6 bases stayed unmatched. In nucleotides, the CDR3 is TGTGCCAGCAGCGCCGGACAGGGTCAATACGAGCAGTACTTC. Translation gives CASSAGQGQYEQYF.

In DNA, the CDR3 is TGTGCCAGCAGCGTGGACAAACCTATAAACGAGCAGTACTTC. It codes for CASSVDKPINEQYF. The rearrangement joins TRBV11-1 to TRBJ2-7, with D tentatively TRBD1 (5 bases). Trimming removed 5 bases from V and 5 bases from J, with 16 bases in between. Germline V gene lookup returns CDR1 SGHAT and CDR2 FQDESV (reference sequence). This CDR3 is built from 14 residues.

The rearrangement joins TRBV10-1 to TRBJ2-1, with a possible D match to TRBD1 (6 bases). The CDR3 extends over 16 amino acids. Germline V lookup: CDR1 WNHNN, CDR2 SYGVQD (reference sequence). Trimming left V 2 bases short and J 0 bases short, with 11 bases between. CDR3 bases: TGCGCCAGCAGTGAGACTACAGGGAGCTCCTACAATGAGCAGTTCTTC. The encoded protein is CASSETTGSSYNEQFF.

The CDR3 region has the DNA TGTGCCAGCAGTGAACATAGGACAGGGTCCTACAATGAGCAGTTCTTC. Encoded protein: CASSEHRTGSYNEQFF. The rearrangement joins TRBV2 to TRBJ2-1; TRBD1 matches 8 bases. The ends lost 2 bases at V and 1 base at J; junction bases unmatched: 4. The CDR3 totals 16 residues. Germline CDR1 is SNHLY and CDR2 is FYNNEI.

CDR3 DNA: TGCGCCAGCAGCTCGGGTACCCGAATCGGGGAGCTGTTTTTT. Residues: CASSSGTRIGELFF. The V gene is TRBV5-1, the J gene TRBJ2-2; D is unclear. This CDR3 contains 14 residues. Trimming left V 3 bases short and J 7 bases short, with 13 bases between. Germline CDR1 is SGHRS and CDR2 is YFSETQ.

J is TRBJ2-7 and V is TRBV6-5; D may be TRBD1 or TRBD2 (5 bases each). Trimming removed 8 bases from V and 3 bases from J, with 14 bases in between. Germline lookup yields CDR1 MNHEY and CDR2 SVGAGI. This CDR3 is built from 13 residues. CDR3 residues: CASSGTGSYEQYF. CDR3 in DNA: TGTGCCAGCTCCGGGACGGGGAGCTACGAGCAGTACTTC.

The chain couples TRBV4-2 to TRBJ2-7; D not resolved. The CDR3 has 14 residues. Trimming removed 0 bases from V and 3 bases from J, with 9 bases in between. Germline-derived CDR1 and CDR2 are LGHNA and YNFKEQ. The CDR3 sequence: CASSQDRADYEQYF. Written as DNA, the CDR3 is TGTGCCAGCAGCCAAGATAGGGCAGACTACGAGCAGTACTTC.